This T cell receptor (beta chain) was captured by sequencing in a study of blood T cell repertoires in COVID-19. Sequenced by immunoSEQ multiplex PCR; TCRdb stores in-frame clones only, minus some. The table shows about 260,000 clones, with about 89% occurring only once. Germline V lookup: CDR1 LGHNT, CDR2 FRNRAP. V was cut by 1 base and J by 3 bases, with 7 bases left in between. CDR3 length: 13 residues. Specimen: peripheral blood. This chain uses TRBV12-5 with TRBJ2-7; D is undetermined. The receptor comes from a man between 40 and 49 years old with active or convalescent COVID-19. In DNA form, the CDR3 reads TGTGCTAGTGGTTTGGACAGTTTCTACGAGCAGTACTTC. Protein sequence: CASGLDSFYEQYF.